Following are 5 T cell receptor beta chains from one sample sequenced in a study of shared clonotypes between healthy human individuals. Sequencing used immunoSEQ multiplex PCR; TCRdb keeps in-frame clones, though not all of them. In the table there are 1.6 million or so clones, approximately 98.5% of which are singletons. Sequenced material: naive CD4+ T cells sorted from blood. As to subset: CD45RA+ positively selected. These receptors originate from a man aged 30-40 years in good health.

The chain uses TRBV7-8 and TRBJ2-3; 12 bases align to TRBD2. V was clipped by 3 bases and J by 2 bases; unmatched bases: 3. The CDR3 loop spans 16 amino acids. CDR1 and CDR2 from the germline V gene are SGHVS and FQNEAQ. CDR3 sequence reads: CASSFGLAGPTDTQYF. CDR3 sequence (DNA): TGTGCCAGCAGCTTTGGACTAGCGGGACCCACAGATACGCAGTATTTT.

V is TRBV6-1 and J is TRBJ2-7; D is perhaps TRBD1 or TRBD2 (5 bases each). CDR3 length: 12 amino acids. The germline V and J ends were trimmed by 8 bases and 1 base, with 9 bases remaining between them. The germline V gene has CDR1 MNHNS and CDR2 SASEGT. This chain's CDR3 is CASLEGSYEQYF. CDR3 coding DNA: TGTGCCAGCCTAGAGGGGTCCTACGAGCAGTACTTC.

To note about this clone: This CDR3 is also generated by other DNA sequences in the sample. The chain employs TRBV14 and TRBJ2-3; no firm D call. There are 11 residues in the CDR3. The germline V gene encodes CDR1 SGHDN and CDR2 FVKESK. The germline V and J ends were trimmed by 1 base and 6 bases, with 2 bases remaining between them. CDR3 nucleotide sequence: TGTGCCAGCAGCCAAGTTGATACGCAGTATTTT. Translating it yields CASSQVDTQYF.

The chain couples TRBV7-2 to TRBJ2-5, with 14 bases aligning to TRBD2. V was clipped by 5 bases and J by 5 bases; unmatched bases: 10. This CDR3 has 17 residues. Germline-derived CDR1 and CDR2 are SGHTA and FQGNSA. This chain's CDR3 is CASSPRTSGRRRETQYF. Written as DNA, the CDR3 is TGTGCCAGCAGCCCACGGACTAGCGGGAGGCGGCGCGAGACCCAGTACTTC. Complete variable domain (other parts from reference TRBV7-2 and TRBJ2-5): GAGVSQSPSNKVTEKGKDVELRCDPISGHTALYWYRQSLGQGLEFLIYFQGNSAPDKSGLPSDRFSAERTGGSVSTLTIQRTQQEDSAVYLCASSPRTSGRRRETQYFGPGTRLLVL.

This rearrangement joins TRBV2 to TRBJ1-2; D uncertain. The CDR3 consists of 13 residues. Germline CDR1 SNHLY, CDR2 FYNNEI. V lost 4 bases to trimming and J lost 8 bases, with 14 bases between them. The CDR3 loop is CASSVIDPSGYTF. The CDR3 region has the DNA TGTGCCAGCAGTGTCATCGATCCTAGCGGCTACACCTTC.